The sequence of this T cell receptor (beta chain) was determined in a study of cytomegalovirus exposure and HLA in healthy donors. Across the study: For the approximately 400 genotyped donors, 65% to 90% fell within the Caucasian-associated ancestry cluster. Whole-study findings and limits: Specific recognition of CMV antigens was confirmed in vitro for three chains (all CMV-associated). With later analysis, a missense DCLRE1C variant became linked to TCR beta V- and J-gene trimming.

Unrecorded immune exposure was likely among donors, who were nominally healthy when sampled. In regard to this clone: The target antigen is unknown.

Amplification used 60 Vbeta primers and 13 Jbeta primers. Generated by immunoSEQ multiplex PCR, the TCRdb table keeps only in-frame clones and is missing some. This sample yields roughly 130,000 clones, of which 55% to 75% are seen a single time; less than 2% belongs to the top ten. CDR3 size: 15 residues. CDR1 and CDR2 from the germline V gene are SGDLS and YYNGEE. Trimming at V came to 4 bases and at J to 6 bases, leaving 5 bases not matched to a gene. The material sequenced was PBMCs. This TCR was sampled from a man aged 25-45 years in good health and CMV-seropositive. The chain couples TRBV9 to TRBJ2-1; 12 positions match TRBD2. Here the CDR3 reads CASSLRLAGVNEQFF. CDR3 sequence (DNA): TGTGCCAGCAGCCTCCGACTAGCGGGAGTCAATGAGCAGTTCTTC.